This T cell receptor beta chain was recorded in a study of CD8 T cells in ankylosing spondylitis. Study outcomes and limitations: Ankylosing spondylitis blood appeared to carry a characteristic TCR beta motif of several highly homologous variants.

Quantitative barcoded 5'-RACE was used to prepare TCR beta libraries. A single record per CDR3 protein comes from TCRdb applying MiXCR to the 5' RACE reads. This table has about 540,000 distinct CDR3 sequences, 12% appearing once. Trimming stripped 5 bases from V and 1 base from J, with 18 bases between. This CDR3 region has 17 residues. Germline V gene sequence: CDR1 SGHTA, CDR2 FQGNSA. This clonotype was counted a few times. Antigen unknown. The sample comprised blood, either unsorted or a sorted T cell fraction (not recorded which). The chain uses TRBV7-2 and TRBJ2-1, with TRBD2 as a possible D gene (6 bases). This TCR derives from a male donor with ankylosing spondylitis. CDR3 bases: TGTGCCAGCAGCCTTTCCTACAGCCTAGCGTCCTACAATGAGCAGTTCTTC. Protein sequence: CASSLSYSLASYNEQFF.